The present T cell receptor (beta chain) was sequenced within a study of blood T cell repertoires in COVID-19. Study-level background: Acute and convalescent COVID-19 samples came from the United States, Italy and Spain.

Only in-frame clones appear in the TCRdb table, and some are missing; sequencing was by immunoSEQ multiplex PCR. The sample records tens of thousands of clones, 65% to 90% being singletons. Germline lookup yields CDR1 SGHRS and CDR2 YFSETQ. CDR3 length: 15 residues. The J segment lost 7 bases and the V segment lost 4 bases, leaving 10 bases of the junction unmatched. The specimen sequenced was peripheral blood. The sequence was collected from a man older than 75 with acute or convalescent COVID-19. V and J are TRBV5-1 and TRBJ2-1, with 8 bases aligning to TRBD2. The CDR3 DNA sequence: TGCGCCAGCAGCCCCCGTAGTAGCGGGACTAATGAGCAGTTCTTC. Residues: CASSPRSSGTNEQFF.